What follows is one T cell receptor (beta chain) and its context. Antigen specificity is unknown. TCRdb processed the RT-PCR reads anew with MiXCR; each CDR3 protein has one entry. The data hold 600,000 to 700,000 distinct CDR3 sequences, with about 15% observed a single time. The sample originates from a study of response to subunit inactivated influenza vaccine. Whole-study results and caveats: The study's authors posited that every seasonal influenza vaccination enlists few new T cells.

CDR1 is SGHNT and CDR2 is YYREEE in the germline V gene (reference sequence). CDR3 size: 13 residues. V was clipped by 4 bases and J by 0 bases, with 8 bases between them. The V gene is TRBV5-4, the J gene TRBJ2-7, with D maybe TRBD1 (6 bases). The TCR sequence derives from a man aged 50-60 years who received an inactivated influenza vaccine. The sample in question was PBMCs from blood, obtained less than 15 days before vaccination. The DNA of the CDR3 is TGTGCCAGCAGCAACAGGGTCTCCTACGAGCAGTACTTC. It encodes CASSNRVSYEQYF.